Shown below are 32 T cell receptor beta chains from a single sample sequenced in a study of shared clonotypes between healthy human individuals (dated by TCRdb to the early 2020s). The library relied on the immunoSEQ multiplex PCR assay. The table was pulled from immuneACCESS by TCRdb, which kept in-frame rearrangements only. Such tables lose some clones; where checked, under half of the loss comes from unresolved V genes, and the rest has no known cause. The sample table holds some 2,500,000 clones, of which roughly 90% were seen once. The ten largest make up around 0.4% of the sample. The sequenced sample was naive CD4+ T cells from PBMCs. What the cell subset or site label conveys for this sample: CD45RA+ positively selected. The receptors stem from a man younger than 35 in good health. Some clones in this sample may be carry-over from other donors' samples.

Here the CDR3 reads CASSPNLAPIINEQFF. For the CDR3, the DNA is TGTGCCAGCTCACCTAACCTAGCGCCAATTATTAATGAGCAGTTCTTC. The V call is TRBV18, the J call TRBJ2-1; possibly TRBD2 for D (6 bases). This CDR3 is 16 amino acids long. Trimming took off 3 bases at V and 7 bases at J, with 19 bases between the two ends. Germline-derived CDR1 and CDR2 are KGHSH and LQKENI.

V and J are TRBV7-9 and TRBJ1-1; D unclear. Trimming left V 1 base short and J 4 bases short, with 10 bases between. Germline lookup yields CDR1 SEHNR and CDR2 FQNEAQ (reference sequence). The CDR3 is made up of 14 amino acids. The CDR3, as DNA: TGTGCCAGCAGCTTAGTGGAGGGTGCCACTGAAGCTTTCTTT. It yields the protein CASSLVEGATEAFF.

About this clone: This same CDR3 is encoded by further DNA sequences in the sample. The chain is built from TRBV5-1 and TRBJ2-2; D ambiguous. V was cut by 3 bases and J by 0 bases, with 6 bases left in between. The CDR3 totals 14 residues. In germline, CDR1 is SGHRS, CDR2 YFSETQ. DNA of the CDR3: TGCGCCAGCAGCTCCAATACGAACACCGGGGAGCTGTTTTTT. Amino acids: CASSSNTNTGELFF.

This clone was observed a single time. V usage is TRBV11-3 and J usage is TRBJ2-1, with 7 bases lining up with TRBD2. Germline-derived CDR1 and CDR2 are SGHNT and YENEEA. J lost 8 bases, V lost 9 bases, and 10 bases had no gene match. There are 13 residues in the CDR3. The chain's CDR3 is CARRESWDYEQFF. CDR3 DNA sequence: TGTGCCAGGCGGGAGAGTTGGGATTATGAGCAGTTCTTC.

This clone was observed a single time. The chain combines TRBV5-1 with TRBJ2-2; possibly TRBD2 for D (5 bases). The V gene's germline CDR1 is SGHRS and CDR2 YFSETQ. The CDR3 has 16 residues. Trimming pared 4 bases from V and 3 bases from J, leaving 16 bases between. CDR3: CASSDRKRADTGELFF. The DNA of the CDR3 is TGCGCCAGCAGCGACCGCAAGAGGGCGGACACCGGGGAGCTGTTTTTT.

The chain couples TRBV10-2 to TRBJ1-5; a weak D match, TRBD1 (6 bases). V was trimmed by 4 bases and J by 0 bases, leaving 16 bases between them. Germline V gene lookup returns CDR1 WSHSY and CDR2 SAAADI. This CDR3 is 17 amino acids long. As DNA, the CDR3 is TGCGCCAGCAGTGTGGAACAGGGCCGGTATAGCAATCAGCCCCAGCATTTT. The encoded protein is CASSVEQGRYSNQPQHF.

V gene TRBV9 combines with J gene TRBJ1-6; tentatively, D is TRBD1 (6 bases). The CDR3 sequence is 15 residues long. The V gene lost 1 base and the J gene lost 4 bases, with 9 bases spanning the gap. The V gene's germline CDR1 is SGDLS and CDR2 YYNGEE. The CDR3: CASSVRQVYNSPLHF. Written as DNA, the CDR3 is TGTGCCAGCAGCGTACGACAGGTTTATAATTCACCCCTCCACTTT.

The chain joins TRBV28 to TRBJ2-2; D not resolved. The ends were cut back, 5 bases at V and 6 bases at J, with 7 bases in the middle. The CDR3 is 12 amino acids. From germline, CDR1 is MDHEN and CDR2 SYDVKM. The CDR3 region is CASSPWSGELFF. DNA of the CDR3: TGTGCCAGCAGTCCCTGGTCCGGGGAGCTGTTTTTT.

V is TRBV7-3 and J is TRBJ1-2; 8 bases align to TRBD1. Germline lookup yields CDR1 SGHTA and CDR2 FQGTGA. There are 14 residues in the CDR3. V gave up 5 bases and J gave up 8 bases; unmatched junction bases: 10. The CDR3 DNA reads as TGTGCCAGCAGCCAGACAGGGGTCCTCGTCGGCTACACCTTC. It codes for CASSQTGVLVGYTF.

The chain is built from TRBV19 and TRBJ2-2, with a possible D match to TRBD1 (5 bases). CDR1 LNHDA and CDR2 SQIVND come from the germline V gene (reference sequence). The CDR3 is 16 residues long. V was pared by 6 bases and J by 6 bases, with 20 bases between. This chain's CDR3 is CASSFRTPSKAGELFF. As DNA, the CDR3 is TGTGCCAGTAGCTTTAGGACACCCTCGAAGGCCGGGGAGCTGTTTTTT. The variable domain in full, with the rest retrieved from reference TRBV19 and TRBJ2-2, is DGGITQSPKYLFRKEGQNVTLSCEQNLNHDAMYWYRQDPGQGLRLIYYSQIVNDFQKGDIAEGYSVSREKKESFPLTVTSAQKNPTAFYLCASSFRTPSKAGELFFGEGSRLTVL.

The CDR3 here is CASSLSGQLNSPLHF. DNA of the CDR3: TGTGCCAGCAGCTTATCGGGACAGCTTAATTCACCCCTCCACTTT. The chain uses TRBV7-9 and TRBJ1-6; 7 bases align to TRBD1. With 2 bases clipped from V and 6 bases from J, the junction kept 4 bases outside the gene matches. CDR1 is SEHNR and CDR2 is FQNEAQ in the germline V gene (reference sequence). CDR3 size: 15 residues.

This clone was seen just once. The chain joins TRBV30 to TRBJ2-1; possible D gene TRBD1, 6 bases. Germline-derived CDR1 and CDR2 are GTSNPN and SVGIG (reference sequence). The V end was cut by 0 bases, the J end by 15 bases, with 15 bases between. CDR3 length: 12 residues. The CDR3 reads CAWSVQGSRRFF. The CDR3 DNA is TGTGCCTGGAGTGTCCAGGGGTCCCGACGGTTCTTC.

This clone was seen just once. The chain couples TRBV25-1 to TRBJ2-7, with 7 bases lining up with TRBD2. This CDR3 contains 16 residues. Germline V gene lookup returns CDR1 MGHDK and CDR2 SYGVNS. Trimming took 1 base from V and 3 from J; bases not matched to a gene: 9. CDR3 nucleotide sequence: TGTGCCAGCAGTGAATCCGGCGGGAGACTAGGCTACGAGCAGTACTTC. Its protein is CASSESGGRLGYEQYF.

As for this clone: Additional DNA sequences in this sample encode the identical CDR3. This chain links TRBV29-1 with TRBJ1-1, with D uncertain. Trimming left V 1 base short and J 0 bases short, with 6 bases between. Germline V CDR1 and CDR2: SQVTM, ANQGSEA. This CDR3 spans 13 amino acids. The CDR3 region is CSVEGRVNTEAFF. The CDR3 DNA follows: TGCAGCGTTGAAGGGAGGGTGAACACTGAAGCTTTCTTT.

This chain links TRBV6-6 with TRBJ2-5; 9 nucleotides agree with TRBD2. The end of the DNA fits TRBJ2-7 better, so the J call may be wrong. Looked up from germline, CDR1 is MNHNY and CDR2 is SVGAGI (reference sequence). The length of the CDR3 is 15 residues. CDR3 loop: CASSNLGTSRYEQYF. In DNA, the CDR3 is TGTGCCAGCAGTAACCTCGGGACTAGCCGCTACGAGCAGTACTTC.

The chain is built from TRBV6-5 and TRBJ1-5, with D maybe TRBD1 (6 bases). Trimming took 8 bases from V and 5 from J, leaving 16 bases between them. This CDR3 contains 14 residues. CDR1 is MNHEY and CDR2 is SVGAGI in the germline V gene. CDR3 sequence reads: CASARTGPYQPQHF. The CDR3 DNA reads TGTGCCAGCGCCCGTACAGGGCCTTATCAGCCCCAGCATTTT.

This sequence joins TRBV28 and TRBJ1-2; no firm D call. The CDR3 covers 15 residues. V was trimmed by 2 bases and J by 8 bases, leaving 18 bases between them. Germline CDR1 MDHEN, CDR2 SYDVKM. CDR3 in DNA: TGTGCCAGCAGTTTAGGTCCCCGCGTGGCGGGAGGCTACACCTTC. Protein: CASSLGPRVAGGYTF.

The J gene is TRBJ2-7, the V gene TRBV7-8, with 11 bases lining up with TRBD2. The CDR3 spans 17 residues. V lost 2 bases and J lost 1; bases outside the gene matches: 7. The germline V gene encodes CDR1 SGHVS and CDR2 FQNEAQ. The CDR3 sequence: CASSLLTSGSISYEQYF. CDR3 nucleotides: TGTGCCAGCAGCTTACTTACTAGCGGGAGCATTTCCTACGAGCAGTACTTC.

This clone showed up just a few times. This chain uses TRBV5-4 with TRBJ1-1, with a tentative D call TRBD1 (6 bases). The CDR3 has 13 residues. CDR1 SGHNT and CDR2 YYREEE come from the germline V gene (reference sequence). V lost 4 bases, J lost 5 bases, and 12 bases lay in between. This CDR3 is CASSRNRVTEAFF. In DNA, the CDR3 is TGTGCCAGCAGCCGGAACAGGGTAACTGAAGCTTTCTTT.

As for this clone: Relative to the germline gene, one junction end is altered; a read error may explain this. The genes are TRBV6-5 and TRBJ1-1; D ambiguous. Germline V gives CDR1 MNHEY, CDR2 SVGAGI. The CDR3 has 13 amino acids. CDR3 DNA: TGTGCCAGCACTTACCCCGGTGGCCCTGAAGCTTTCTTT. Protein sequence: CASTYPGGPEAFF.

The chain combines TRBV15 with TRBJ2-5; 7 bases agree with TRBD1. The CDR3 is 14 amino acids. The V and J ends lost 5 bases and 1 base, in that order; junction bases with no gene match: 4. CDR1 LNHNV and CDR2 YYDKDF come from the germline V gene (reference sequence). In nucleotides, the CDR3 is TGTGCCACCAGCCTGAACAGGGGCCAAGAGACCCAGTACTTC. It yields the protein CATSLNRGQETQYF.

The CDR3 reads CASDPRTGGAGGYTF. The CDR3 DNA reads as TGTGCCAGCGATCCAAGGACAGGGGGCGCCGGTGGCTACACCTTC. The V gene is TRBV28, the J gene TRBJ1-2; 11 bases are a match to TRBD1. Per the germline V gene, CDR1 is MDHEN and CDR2 is SYDVKM. V trimming: 8 bases; J trimming: 7 bases; junction bases outside the gene matches: 12. CDR3 length: 15 amino acids.

The rearrangement uses TRBV7-3 and TRBJ2-3; 12 bases align to TRBD2. Unmatched junction bases numbered 9, after V lost 5 bases and J lost 12 bases. This CDR3 is built from 14 residues. In germline, CDR1 is SGHTA, CDR2 FQGTGA. The chain's CDR3 is CASSPTLAGGIQYF. CDR3 in DNA: TGTGCCAGCAGCCCAACGCTAGCGGGAGGGATTCAGTATTTT.

This rearrangement joins TRBV7-2 to TRBJ2-1; D is ambiguous. Deletions cut 6 bases from V and 8 bases from J, with 8 bases between. The CDR3 has 11 residues. Germline loops: CDR1 SGHTA, CDR2 FQGNSA. CDR3 bases: TGTGCCAGCAGTTCCCGGGATGAGCAGTTCTTC. It codes for CASSSRDEQFF.

This chain uses TRBV19 with TRBJ2-7; weak D call: TRBD1 (6 bases). Trimming cost V 5 bases and J 2 bases, with 16 bases left between them. This CDR3 is 15 amino acids long. Germline loops: CDR1 LNHDA, CDR2 SQIVND (reference sequence). CDR3 DNA: TGTGCCAGTAGTGTCGCACACAGGGAAACCTACGAGCAGTACTTC. It is translated as CASSVAHRETYEQYF.

The chain links TRBV6-5 to TRBJ1-1, with D possibly being TRBD1 (6 bases). V was clipped by 5 bases and J by 6 bases, with 19 bases between them. Germline V CDR1 and CDR2: MNHEY, SVGAGI. The CDR3 is 15 residues long. CDR3 residues: CASSMEGRGFAEAFF. The CDR3 DNA sequence: TGTGCCAGCAGTATGGAGGGGAGGGGGTTCGCTGAAGCTTTCTTT.

The chain recombines TRBV5-1 with TRBJ2-7, with 7 nucleotides matching TRBD1. Trimming took 3 bases from V and 5 from J; bases not matched to a gene: 14. The CDR3 loop spans 16 amino acids. The germline V gene encodes CDR1 SGHRS and CDR2 YFSETQ. The CDR3 here is CASSSTPQGRRDEQYF. DNA for the CDR3: TGCGCCAGCAGCTCTACACCACAGGGGCGCAGGGACGAGCAGTACTTC. The complete variable domain, with remaining parts taken from reference TRBV5-1 and TRBJ2-7, reads KAGVTQTPRYLIKTRGQQVTLSCSPISGHRSVSWYQQTPGQGLQFLFEYFSETQRNKGNFPGRFSGRQFSNSRSEMNVSTLELGDSALYLCASSSTPQGRRDEQYFGPGTRLTVT.

V usage is TRBV9 and J usage is TRBJ1-2, with 12 bases matching TRBD1. The V gene end was trimmed by 1 base and the J gene end by 6 bases; junction bases not matched to a gene: 7. The CDR3 length is 16 residues. From germline, CDR1 is SGDLS and CDR2 YYNGEE. This CDR3 reads CASSVLPGQGANGYTF. The CDR3 DNA sequence: TGTGCCAGCAGCGTATTACCGGGACAGGGGGCGAATGGCTACACCTTC.

The sample holds one count of this clone. The rearrangement links TRBV27 to TRBJ2-2, with 16 bases that match TRBD2. The CDR3 is 17 amino acids. In germline, CDR1 is MNHEY, CDR2 SMNVEV (reference sequence). V gave up 6 bases and J gave up 5 bases; unmatched junction bases: 6. The CDR3 bases are TGTGCCAGCAGCAGGGGACTAGCGGGAGGGCGGACCGGGGAGCTGTTTTTT. This sequence encodes CASSRGLAGGRTGELFF.

The genes are TRBV4-1 and TRBJ2-1, with D possibly matching TRBD2 (5 bases). This CDR3 contains 16 residues. Per the germline V gene, CDR1 is MGHRA and CDR2 is YSYEKL. V was cut by 3 bases and J by 6 bases, with 18 bases left in between. The CDR3 DNA follows: TGCGCCAGCAGCCAGGTCTTTAGAAAAGCGGCCAATGAGCAGTTCTTC. It is translated as CASSQVFRKAANEQFF.

The rearrangement uses TRBV28 and TRBJ1-5; perhaps TRBD1 as D (6 bases). V lost 6 bases and J 3 bases, leaving 12 bases between the germline ends. The CDR3 length is 14 residues. Germline assignment: CDR1 MDHEN and CDR2 SYDVKM. CDR3 residues: CASSTGQHNQPQHF. The CDR3 bases are TGTGCCAGCAGCACCGGACAGCACAATCAGCCCCAGCATTTT.

The V and J genes are TRBV5-5 and TRBJ1-4; D is possibly TRBD1 (6 bases). The CDR3 covers 13 residues. Germline values: CDR1 SGHKS, CDR2 YYEKEE (reference sequence). V lost 1 base and J lost 6, with 7 bases in between. CDR3 nucleotide sequence: TGTGCCAGCAGCTTGACAGGGTATGAAAAACTGTTTTTT. Protein sequence: CASSLTGYEKLFF.